The present TCR beta chain was sequenced within a study of CD8 T cells in ankylosing spondylitis. On this clonotype: Its antigen remains unidentified.

The CDR3 has 15 residues. The V gene lost 2 bases and the J gene lost 0 bases, with 10 bases spanning the gap. Per the germline V gene, CDR1 is DFQATT and CDR2 is SNEGSKA (reference sequence). TCRdb reprocessed the 5' RACE reads via MiXCR and lists one record per CDR3 protein. The table lists over 450,000 distinct CDR3 sequences, about an eighth of them singletons. Study-wide findings and caveats: The disease-linked clones had a CD8+ phenotype and low blood frequencies. Seemingly distinctive of ankylosing spondylitis blood was a TCR beta motif formed by eight highly homologous variants.

V usage is TRBV20-1 and J usage is TRBJ2-2; no reliable D call. Sample: blood, either unsorted or a sorted T cell fraction (not recorded which). The sequence was collected from a male donor with ankylosing spondylitis. The CDR3 spells CSARRGNANTGELFF. The CDR3 DNA reads as TGCAGTGCTAGAAGAGGAAACGCGAACACCGGGGAGCTGTTTTTT.